The source of this TCR beta chain is a study of blood T cell repertoires in COVID-19. The wider study: T cells, B-cell-depleted T cells, or PBMCs provided the cDNA or gDNA that served as material.

The CDR3 runs to 13 residues. V trimming: 3 bases; J trimming: 5 bases; junction bases outside the gene matches: 3. Looked up from germline, CDR1 is MNHEY and CDR2 is SMNVEV (reference sequence). Those enrolled, adults aged roughly 18 to 90 years, came from 24 US areas. The protocol was immunoSEQ multiplex PCR, while the TCRdb copy is restricted to in-frame clones and leaves out a portion. The table lists about 46,000 clones, approximately 90% of them singletons. Input material: PBMCs or T cells enriched from blood (not recorded which). The gene calls are TRBV27 and TRBJ1-2; TRBD1 aligns across 7 bases. The clonotype comes from a woman in her forties or fifties who had recovered from COVID-19. The DNA of the CDR3 is TGTGCCAGCAGTTTGTCAGGGGGGTATGGCTACACCTTC. It is translated as CASSLSGGYGYTF.